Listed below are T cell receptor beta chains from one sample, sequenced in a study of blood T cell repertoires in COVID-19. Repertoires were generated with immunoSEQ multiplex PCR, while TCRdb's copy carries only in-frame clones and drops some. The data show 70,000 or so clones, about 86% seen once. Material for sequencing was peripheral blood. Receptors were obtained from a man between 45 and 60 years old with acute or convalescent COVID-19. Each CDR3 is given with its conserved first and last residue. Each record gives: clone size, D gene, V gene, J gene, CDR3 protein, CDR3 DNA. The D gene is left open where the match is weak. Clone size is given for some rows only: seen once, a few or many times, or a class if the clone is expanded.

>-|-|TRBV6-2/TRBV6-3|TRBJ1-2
CASSYARTDYGYTF
TGTGCCAGCAGTTATGCAAGGACTGACTATGGCTACACCTTC
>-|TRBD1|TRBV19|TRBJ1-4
CASSRQGQNEKLFF
TGTGCCAGTAGTCGACAGGGCCAAAATGAAAAACTGTTTTTT
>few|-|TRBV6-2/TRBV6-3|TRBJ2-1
CASSYLASRYNEQFF
TGTGCCAGCAGTTATTTAGCGTCCCGATACAATGAGCAGTTCTTC
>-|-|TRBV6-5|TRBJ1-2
CASSYSMDTADGYTF
TGTGCCAGCAGTTACTCGATGGACACGGCCGATGGCTACACCTTC
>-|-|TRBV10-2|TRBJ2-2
CASSGIRDTLTGELFF
TGCGCCAGCAGTGGAATCCGGGACACCCTCACCGGGGAGCTGTTTTTT
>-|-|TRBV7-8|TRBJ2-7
CASSPRSRSYEQYF
TGTGCCAGCAGCCCGCGGTCGCGCTCCTACGAGCAGTACTTC
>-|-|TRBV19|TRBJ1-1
CASSIRLQIGAFF
TGTGCCAGTAGTATACGCTTACAGATAGGAGCTTTCTTT
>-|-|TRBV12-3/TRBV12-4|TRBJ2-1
CASSNTYNEQFF
TGTGCCAGCAGTAACACCTACAATGAGCAGTTCTTC
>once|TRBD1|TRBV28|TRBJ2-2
CASSSLKDRAPSTQELFF
TGTGCCAGCAGTTCTCTGAAGGACAGGGCCCCTTCCACACAGGAGCTGTTTTTT
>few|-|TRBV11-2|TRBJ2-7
CASSLKGESYEQYF
TGTGCCAGCAGCCTTAAGGGGGAATCCTACGAGCAGTACTTC
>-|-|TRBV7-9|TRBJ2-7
CAGQTGSYEQYF
TGTGCCGGACAAACAGGGTCCTACGAGCAGTACTTC
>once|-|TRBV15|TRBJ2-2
CATKLGAGGVNTGELFF
TGTGCCACAAAACTTGGGGCGGGCGGGGTGAACACCGGGGAGCTGTTTTTT
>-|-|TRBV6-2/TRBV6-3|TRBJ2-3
CASSYEGSYTDTQYF
TGTGCCAGCAGTTACGAGGGCAGCTACACAGATACGCAGTATTTT
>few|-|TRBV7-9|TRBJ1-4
CASSLVQGGEKLFF
TGTGCCAGCAGCTTAGTTCAGGGAGGGGAAAAACTGTTTTTT
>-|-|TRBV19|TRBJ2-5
CASSPQQGGLETQYF
TGTGCCAGTAGTCCCCAACAGGGTGGGTTGGAGACCCAGTACTTC
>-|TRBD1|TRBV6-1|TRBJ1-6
CASSERSRGRSPLHF
TGTGCCAGCAGTGAGCGGAGCAGGGGGCGATCACCCCTCCACTTT
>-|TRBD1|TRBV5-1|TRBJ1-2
CASSGQGATGYGYTF
TGCGCCAGCAGCGGACAGGGGGCGACAGGATATGGCTACACCTTC
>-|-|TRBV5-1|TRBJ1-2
CASSPTALDFRYTF
TGCGCCAGCAGCCCGACAGCCCTCGATTTTCGATACACCTTC
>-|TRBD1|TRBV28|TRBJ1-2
CASSRGQGVNYGYTF
TGTGCCAGCAGTAGGGGACAGGGGGTAAACTATGGCTACACCTTC
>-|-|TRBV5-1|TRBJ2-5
CASSLGRVGSETQYF
TGCGCCAGCAGCTTGGGCAGGGTTGGTTCGGAGACCCAGTACTTC
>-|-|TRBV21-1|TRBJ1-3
CASRSGIQHARNTIYF
TGTGCCAGCAGATCTGGTATACAACACGCACGAAACACCATATATTTT
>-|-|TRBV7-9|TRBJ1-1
CASSGLQGLGTEAFF
TGTGCCAGCAGCGGATTACAGGGATTAGGCACTGAAGCTTTCTTT
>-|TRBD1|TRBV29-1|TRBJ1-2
CSVERDSLNYGYTF
TGCAGCGTTGAACGGGACAGCCTTAACTATGGCTACACCTTC
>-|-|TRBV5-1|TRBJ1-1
CASTESGQGSTEAFF
TGCGCCAGCACCGAGTCGGGTCAGGGGAGCACTGAAGCTTTCTTT
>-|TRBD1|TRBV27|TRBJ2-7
CASSPSDRGGTYEQYF
TGTGCCAGCAGTCCCAGCGACAGGGGTGGGACCTACGAGCAGTACTTC
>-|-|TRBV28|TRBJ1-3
CASSPPDSTGNTIYF
TGTGCCAGCAGCCCTCCCGACAGCACCGGAAACACCATATATTTT
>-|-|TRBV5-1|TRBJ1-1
CASSSNRRLPMNTEAFF
TGCGCCAGCAGCTCGAACCGCAGGTTACCGATGAACACTGAAGCTTTCTTT
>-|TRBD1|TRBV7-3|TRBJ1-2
CASSFHRGPREGYTF
TGTGCCAGCAGCTTTCACAGGGGCCCTCGGGAGGGCTACACCTTC
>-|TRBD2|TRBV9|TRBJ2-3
CASSARLAGALAQYF
TGTGCCAGCAGCGCCCGACTAGCGGGGGCCCTTGCGCAGTATTTT
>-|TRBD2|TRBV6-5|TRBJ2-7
CASSYSGLAGDEQYF
TGTGCCAGCAGTTACTCCGGACTAGCGGGAGACGAGCAGTACTTC
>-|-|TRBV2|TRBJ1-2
CASSEFQIGNGYTF
TGTGCCAGCAGTGAATTCCAGATTGGTAATGGCTACACCTTC
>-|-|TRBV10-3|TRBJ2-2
CAISENRNTGELFF
TGTGCCATCAGTGAGAACAGGAACACCGGGGAGCTGTTTTTT
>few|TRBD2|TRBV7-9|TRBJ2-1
CASSLAWGAGYNEQFF
TGTGCCAGCAGCTTAGCATGGGGAGCGGGGTACAATGAGCAGTTCTTC
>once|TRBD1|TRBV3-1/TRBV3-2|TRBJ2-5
CASSQEGGTGDTKTQYF
TGTGCCAGCAGCCAGGAGGGGGGGACAGGGGATACGAAGACCCAGTACTTC
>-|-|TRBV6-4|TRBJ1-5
CASMGQGRGIGQPQHF
TGTGCCAGCATGGGCCAGGGGAGGGGGATTGGTCAGCCCCAGCATTTT
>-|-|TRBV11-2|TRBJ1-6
CASSLPGLGSPLHF
TGTGCCAGCAGCTTACCCGGGTTGGGTTCACCCCTCCACTTT
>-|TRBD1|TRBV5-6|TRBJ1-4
CASSDRDRRFRLFF
TGTGCCAGCAGCGACCGGGACAGGAGATTTCGACTGTTTTTT
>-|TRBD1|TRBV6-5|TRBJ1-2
CATKPGTGTYGYTF
TGTGCCACCAAACCCGGGACAGGGACCTATGGCTACACCTTC
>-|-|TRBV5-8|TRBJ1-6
CASSLQTGYNSPLHF
TGTGCCAGCAGCTTGCAAACAGGGTATAATTCACCCCTCCACTTT
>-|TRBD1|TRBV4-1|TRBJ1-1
CASTLRDSLVNTEAFF
TGCGCCAGCACCTTGAGGGACAGCCTAGTAAACACTGAAGCTTTCTTT
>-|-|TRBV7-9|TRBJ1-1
CASSPPVGQLTEAFF
TGTGCCAGCAGCCCCCCTGTAGGACAACTCACTGAAGCTTTCTTT
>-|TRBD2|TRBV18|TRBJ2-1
CASSPLSGVYNEQFF
TGTGCCAGCTCACCACTGAGCGGGGTCTACAATGAGCAGTTCTTC
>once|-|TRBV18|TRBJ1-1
CASSPEALNTEAFF
TGTGCCAGCTCACCAGAAGCCTTGAACACTGAAGCTTTCTTT
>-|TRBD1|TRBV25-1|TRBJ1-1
CASSEFQGVGGNTEAFF
TGTGCCAGCAGTGAGTTTCAGGGGGTAGGAGGAAACACTGAAGCTTTCTTT
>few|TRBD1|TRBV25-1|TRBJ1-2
CASSGGQGAAGYTF
TGTGCCAGCAGTGGCGGACAGGGGGCCGCTGGCTACACCTTC
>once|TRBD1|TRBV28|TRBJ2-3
CASSSRTGQGTDTQYF
TGTGCCAGCAGTTCGAGGACAGGGCAGGGCACAGATACGCAGTATTTT
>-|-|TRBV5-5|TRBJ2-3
CASSSLLGRDSTDTQYF
TGTGCCAGCAGCTCGCTTTTGGGCAGGGACTCCACAGATACGCAGTATTTT